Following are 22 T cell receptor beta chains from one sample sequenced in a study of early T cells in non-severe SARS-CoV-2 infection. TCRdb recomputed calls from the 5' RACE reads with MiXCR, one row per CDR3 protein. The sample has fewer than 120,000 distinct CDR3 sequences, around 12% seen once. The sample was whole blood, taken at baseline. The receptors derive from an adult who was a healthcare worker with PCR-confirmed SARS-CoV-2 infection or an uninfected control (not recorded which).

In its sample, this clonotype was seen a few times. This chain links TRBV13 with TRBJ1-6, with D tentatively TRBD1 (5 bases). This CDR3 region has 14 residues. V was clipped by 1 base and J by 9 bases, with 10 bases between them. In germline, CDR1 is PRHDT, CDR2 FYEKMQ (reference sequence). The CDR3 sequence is CASSLAGGISPLHF. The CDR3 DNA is TGTGCCAGCAGCTTAGCCGGGGGGATTTCACCCCTCCACTTT.

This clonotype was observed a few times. The CDR3 coding sequence is TGTGCCAGCAGTAGTCGGCTAAGCACAGATACGCAGTATTTT. Translating it yields CASSSRLSTDTQYF. V usage is TRBV27 and J usage is TRBJ2-3, with D hard to call. V lost 5 bases, J lost 0 bases, and 9 bases lay in between. CDR1 is MNHEY, CDR2 SMNVEV, per germline (reference sequence). The CDR3 is 14 amino acids.

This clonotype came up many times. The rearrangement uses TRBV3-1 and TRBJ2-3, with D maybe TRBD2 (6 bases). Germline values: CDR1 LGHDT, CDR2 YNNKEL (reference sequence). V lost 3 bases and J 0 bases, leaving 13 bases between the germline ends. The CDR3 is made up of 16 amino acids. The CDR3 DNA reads TGTGCCAGCAGCCACCACCGGGACTCTAGCACAGATACGCAGTATTTT. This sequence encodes CASSHHRDSSTDTQYF.

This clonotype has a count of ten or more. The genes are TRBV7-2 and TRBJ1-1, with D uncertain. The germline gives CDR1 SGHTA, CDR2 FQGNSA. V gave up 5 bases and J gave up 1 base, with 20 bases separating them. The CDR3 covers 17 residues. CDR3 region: CASSPWVWGYGNTEAFF. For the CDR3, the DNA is TGTGCCAGCAGCCCGTGGGTGTGGGGATATGGGAACACTGAAGCTTTCTTT. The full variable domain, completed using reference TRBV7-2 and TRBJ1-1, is GAGVSQSPSNKVTEKGKDVELRCDPISGHTALYWYRQSLGQGLEFLIYFQGNSAPDKSGLPSDRFSAERTGGSVSTLTIQRTQQEDSAVYLCASSPWVWGYGNTEAFFGQGTRLTVV.

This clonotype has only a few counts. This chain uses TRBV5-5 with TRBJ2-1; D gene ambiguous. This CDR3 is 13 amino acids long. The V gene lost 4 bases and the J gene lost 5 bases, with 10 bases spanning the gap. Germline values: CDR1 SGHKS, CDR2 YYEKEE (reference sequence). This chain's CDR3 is CASSPVDHNEQFF. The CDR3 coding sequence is TGTGCCAGCAGCCCCGTGGACCACAATGAGCAGTTCTTC.

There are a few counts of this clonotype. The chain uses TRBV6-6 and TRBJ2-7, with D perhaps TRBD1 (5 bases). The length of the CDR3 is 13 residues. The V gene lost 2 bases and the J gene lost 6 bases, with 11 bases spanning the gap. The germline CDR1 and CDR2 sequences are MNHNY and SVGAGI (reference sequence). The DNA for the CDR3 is TGTGCCAGCAGTTACCCCCCAGACAGCGAGCAGTACTTC. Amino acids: CASSYPPDSEQYF.

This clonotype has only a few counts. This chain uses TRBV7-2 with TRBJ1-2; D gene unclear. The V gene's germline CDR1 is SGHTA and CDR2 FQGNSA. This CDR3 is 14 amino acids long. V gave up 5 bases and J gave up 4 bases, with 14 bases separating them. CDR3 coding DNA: TGTGCCAGCAGCACCCGCACGGAGGGCTATGGCTACACCTTC. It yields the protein CASSTRTEGYGYTF.

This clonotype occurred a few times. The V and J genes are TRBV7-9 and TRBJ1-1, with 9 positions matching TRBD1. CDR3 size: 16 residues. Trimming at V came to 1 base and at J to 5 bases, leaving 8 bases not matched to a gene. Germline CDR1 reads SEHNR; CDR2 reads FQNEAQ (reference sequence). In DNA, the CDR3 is TGTGCCAGCAGCTTAGTTGGGGACAGGGCGTATACTGAAGCTTTCTTT. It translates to CASSLVGDRAYTEAFF.

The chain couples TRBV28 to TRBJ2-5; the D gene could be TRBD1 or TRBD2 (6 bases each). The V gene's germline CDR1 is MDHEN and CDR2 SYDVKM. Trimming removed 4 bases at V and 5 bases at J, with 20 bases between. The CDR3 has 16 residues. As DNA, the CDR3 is TGTGCCAGCAGTTCTCCGGGACGGGGGCCACCGGAGACCCAGTACTTC. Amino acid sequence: CASSSPGRGPPETQYF.

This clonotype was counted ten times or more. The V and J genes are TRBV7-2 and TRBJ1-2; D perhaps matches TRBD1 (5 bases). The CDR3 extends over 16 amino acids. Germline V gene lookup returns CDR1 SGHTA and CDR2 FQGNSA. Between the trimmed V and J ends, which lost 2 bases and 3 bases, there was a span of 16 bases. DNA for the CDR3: TGTGCCAGCAGCTTACGGGGGACTTCAAGGGACTATGGCTACACCTTC. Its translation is CASSLRGTSRDYGYTF. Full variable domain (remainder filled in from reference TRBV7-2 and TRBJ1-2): GAGVSQSPSNKVTEKGKDVELRCDPISGHTALYWYRQSLGQGLEFLIYFQGNSAPDKSGLPSDRFSAERTGGSVSTLTIQRTQQEDSAVYLCASSLRGTSRDYGYTFGSGTRLTVV.

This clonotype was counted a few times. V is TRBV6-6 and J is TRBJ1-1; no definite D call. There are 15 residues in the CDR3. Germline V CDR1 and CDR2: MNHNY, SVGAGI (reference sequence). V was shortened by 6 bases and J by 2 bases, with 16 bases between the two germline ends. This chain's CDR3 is CASSPRAGLNTEAFF. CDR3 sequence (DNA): TGTGCCAGCAGCCCAAGGGCCGGCTTAAACACTGAAGCTTTCTTT.

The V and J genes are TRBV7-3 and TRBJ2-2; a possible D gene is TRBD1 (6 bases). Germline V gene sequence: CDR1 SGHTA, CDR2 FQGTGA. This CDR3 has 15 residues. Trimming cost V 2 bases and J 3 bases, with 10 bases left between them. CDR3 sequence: CASSLGQGYTGELFF. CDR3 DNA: TGTGCCAGCAGCTTAGGGCAGGGGTACACCGGGGAGCTGTTTTTT.

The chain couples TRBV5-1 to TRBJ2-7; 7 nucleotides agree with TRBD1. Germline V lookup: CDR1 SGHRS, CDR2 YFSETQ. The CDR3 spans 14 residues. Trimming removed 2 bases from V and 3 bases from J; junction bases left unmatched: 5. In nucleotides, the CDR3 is TGCGCCAGCAGCTTCGGTCCAGGGGGCTACGAGCAGTACTTC. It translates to CASSFGPGGYEQYF.

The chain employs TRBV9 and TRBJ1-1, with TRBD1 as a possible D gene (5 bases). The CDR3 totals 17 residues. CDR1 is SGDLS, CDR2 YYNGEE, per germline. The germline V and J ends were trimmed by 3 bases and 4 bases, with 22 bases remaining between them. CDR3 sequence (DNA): TGTGCCAGCAGCGCCCGTAGCGGGACGTTAGGAGGCACTGAAGCTTTCTTT. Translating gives CASSARSGTLGGTEAFF.

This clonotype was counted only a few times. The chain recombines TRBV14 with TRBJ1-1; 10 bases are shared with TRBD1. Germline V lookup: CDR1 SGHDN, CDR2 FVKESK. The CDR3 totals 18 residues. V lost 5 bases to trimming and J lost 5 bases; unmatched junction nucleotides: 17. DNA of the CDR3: TGTGCCAGCAGCGTCACCGGGACAGGGGCATTCCGGAGGACTGAAGCTTTCTTT. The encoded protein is CASSVTGTGAFRRTEAFF. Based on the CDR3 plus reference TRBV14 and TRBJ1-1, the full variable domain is EAGVTQFPSHSVIEKGQTVTLRCDPISGHDNLYWYRRVMGKEIKFLLHFVKESKQDESGMPNNRFLAERTGGTYSTLKVQPAELEDSGVYFCASSVTGTGAFRRTEAFFGQGTRLTVV.

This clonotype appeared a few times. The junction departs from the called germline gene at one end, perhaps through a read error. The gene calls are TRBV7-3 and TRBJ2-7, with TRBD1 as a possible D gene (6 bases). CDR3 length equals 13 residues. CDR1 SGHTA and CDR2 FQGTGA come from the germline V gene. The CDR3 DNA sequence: TGTGCCAGCAGCCCAGGGGCCTCCAACGAGCAGTACTTC. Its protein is CASSPGASNEQYF.

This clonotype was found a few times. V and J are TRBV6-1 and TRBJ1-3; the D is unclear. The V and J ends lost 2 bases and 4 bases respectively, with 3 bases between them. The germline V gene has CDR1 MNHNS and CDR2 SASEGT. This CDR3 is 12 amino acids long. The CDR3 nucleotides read TGTGCCAGCAGTGAAATCGGAAACACCATATATTTT. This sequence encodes CASSEIGNTIYF.

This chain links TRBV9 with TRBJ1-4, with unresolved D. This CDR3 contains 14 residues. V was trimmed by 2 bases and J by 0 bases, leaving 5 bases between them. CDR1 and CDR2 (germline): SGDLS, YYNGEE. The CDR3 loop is CASSVGATNEKLFF. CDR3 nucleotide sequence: TGTGCCAGCAGCGTCGGAGCAACTAATGAAAAACTGTTTTTT.

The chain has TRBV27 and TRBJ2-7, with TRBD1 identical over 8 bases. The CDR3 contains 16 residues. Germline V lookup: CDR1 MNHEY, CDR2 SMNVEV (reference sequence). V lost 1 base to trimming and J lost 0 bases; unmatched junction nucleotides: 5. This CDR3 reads CASSLLGTGSSYEQYF. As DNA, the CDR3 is TGTGCCAGCAGTTTATTGGGGACAGGATCCTCCTACGAGCAGTACTTC.

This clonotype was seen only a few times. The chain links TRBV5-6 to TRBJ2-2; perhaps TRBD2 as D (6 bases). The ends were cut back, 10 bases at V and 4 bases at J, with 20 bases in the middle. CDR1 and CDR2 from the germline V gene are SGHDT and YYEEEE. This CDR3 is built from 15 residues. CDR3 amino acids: CASKQGRDSTGELFF. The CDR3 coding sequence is TGTGCCTCTAAGCAGGGCAGGGACTCCACCGGGGAGCTGTTTTTT.

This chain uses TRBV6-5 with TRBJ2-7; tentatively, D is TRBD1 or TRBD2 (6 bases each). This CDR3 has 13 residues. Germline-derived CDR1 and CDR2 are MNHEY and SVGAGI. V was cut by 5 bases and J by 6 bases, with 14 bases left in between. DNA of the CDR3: TGTGCCAGCAGTCCGGGCGAGGGGGGCGAGCAGTACTTC. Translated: CASSPGEGGEQYF.

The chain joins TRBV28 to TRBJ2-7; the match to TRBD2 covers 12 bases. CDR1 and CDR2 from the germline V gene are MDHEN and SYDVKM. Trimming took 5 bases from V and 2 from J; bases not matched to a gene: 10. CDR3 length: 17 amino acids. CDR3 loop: CASSTPMTSGSPYEQYF. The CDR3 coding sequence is TGTGCCAGCAGTACCCCTATGACTAGCGGGAGCCCCTACGAGCAGTACTTC.